Below are 19 T cell receptor beta chains sequenced from a single sample in a study of cytomegalovirus exposure and HLA in healthy donors (dated by TCRdb to about 2017). Library creation used the immunoSEQ multiplex PCR assay. For the multiplex PCR, a mixture combining 60 forward primers for TCR Vbeta segments and 13 reverse primers for TCR Jbeta segments was used. TCRdb mirrors the immuneACCESS table, restricted to in-frame sequences. Some clones are absent from its copies; in checked studies, under half trace to an unresolved V gene, and the reason for the others is unknown. Present in this sample are more than 150,000 clones, more than 70% of which were seen just once. Of the sample, about 1.3% is held by the ten largest clones. The sequenced material came from PBMCs. The receptor set was obtained from a girl between 5 and 17 years old in good health and CMV-seropositive.

This clone was picked up a small number of times. The rearrangement joins TRBV6-5 to TRBJ2-3; 10 bases line up with TRBD2. Germline CDR1 is MNHEY and CDR2 is SVGAGI. With 0 bases clipped from V and 5 bases from J, the junction kept 5 bases outside the gene matches. The CDR3 sequence is 16 residues long. The CDR3, as DNA: TGTGCCAGCAGTTACTCGGCTAGCGGGAGATTAGATACGCAGTATTTT. This gives the protein CASSYSASGRLDTQYF.

This rearrangement joins TRBV30 to TRBJ2-7; 10 nucleotides agree with TRBD2. The germline V gene has CDR1 GTSNPN and CDR2 SVGIG (reference sequence). The V gene end was trimmed by 3 bases and the J gene end by 1 base; junction bases not matched to a gene: 0. The CDR3 totals 13 residues. The CDR3 DNA follows: TGTGCCTGGAGGACTAGCGGGTCCTACGAGCAGTACTTC. It translates to CAWRTSGSYEQYF. Variable domain in full (rest from reference TRBV30 and TRBJ2-7): SQTIHQWPATLVQPVGSPLSLECTVEGTSNPNLYWYRQAAGRGLQLLFYSVGIGQISSEVPQNLSASRPQDRQFILSSKKLLLSDSGFYLCAWRTSGSYEQYFGPGTRLTVT.

The V and J genes are TRBV6-6 and TRBJ2-7; 9 positions agree with TRBD2. This CDR3 is built from 14 residues. From germline, CDR1 is MNHNY and CDR2 SVGAGI (reference sequence). V shed 1 base, J shed 4 bases, and the junction held 2 bases outside the gene matches. This CDR3 is CASSYWLAGYEQYF. CDR3 nucleotide sequence: TGTGCCAGCAGTTACTGGCTAGCGGGATACGAGCAGTACTTC.

The rearrangement uses TRBV2 and TRBJ2-1; 9 bases are shared with TRBD1. CDR1 and CDR2 from the germline V gene are SNHLY and FYNNEI. The CDR3 is 13 residues long. The V and J ends lost 8 bases and 10 bases, in that order; junction bases with no gene match: 9. The CDR3 bases are TGTGCCAGCGCCGGGACAGGGAATCGGGAGCAGTTCTTC. This sequence encodes CASAGTGNREQFF.

J is TRBJ2-7 and V is TRBV19, with 10 bases lining up with TRBD1. CDR1 is LNHDA, CDR2 SQIVND, per germline (reference sequence). There are 13 residues in the CDR3. After removal of 5 bases from V and 6 bases from J, the junction contained 4 bases not matched to a gene. As DNA, the CDR3 is TGTGCCAGTAGTGCCGGGACAGGGGTCGAGCAGTACTTC. Amino acids: CASSAGTGVEQYF.

This chain connects TRBV28 to TRBJ1-2; D gene unclear. The CDR3 consists of 11 residues. Germline loops: CDR1 MDHEN, CDR2 SYDVKM. V gave up 3 bases and J gave up 4 bases, with 3 bases separating them. CDR3 loop: CASSFFYGYTF. DNA for the CDR3: TGTGCCAGCAGTTTCTTCTATGGCTACACCTTC.

The chain employs TRBV6-6 and TRBJ1-1; the D gene is possibly TRBD1 (5 bases). The CDR3 has 14 amino acids. V lost 5 bases and J lost 0, with 10 bases in between. Germline values: CDR1 MNHNY, CDR2 SVGAGI (reference sequence). CDR3 sequence reads: CASSPRQMNTEAFF. The CDR3 DNA reads as TGTGCCAGCAGTCCCAGACAGATGAACACTGAAGCTTTCTTT.

V is TRBV5-6 and J is TRBJ1-1; unclear D gene. Per germline, CDR1 SGHDT and CDR2 YYEEEE. V gave up 3 bases and J gave up 0 bases, with 15 bases separating them. The CDR3 covers 16 residues. CDR3 residues: CASSSPGRALNTEAFF. The CDR3 nucleotides read TGTGCCAGCAGCTCCCCAGGAAGAGCTTTGAACACTGAAGCTTTCTTT.

The genes are TRBV14 and TRBJ2-1; 8 bases are shared with TRBD1. In germline, CDR1 is SGHDN, CDR2 FVKESK. J gave up 4 bases and V 4 bases, and 6 bases lay outside the gene matches. This CDR3 region has 15 residues. The CDR3 protein is CASSLGQVPYNEQFF. Written as DNA, the CDR3 is TGTGCCAGCAGCCTGGGACAGGTTCCTTACAATGAGCAGTTCTTC. Full variable domain (rest looked up from reference TRBV14 and TRBJ2-1): EAGVTQFPSHSVIEKGQTVTLRCDPISGHDNLYWYRRVMGKEIKFLLHFVKESKQDESGMPNNRFLAERTGGTYSTLKVQPAELEDSGVYFCASSLGQVPYNEQFFGPGTRLTVL.

The V call is TRBV10-1, the J call TRBJ2-5; 7 bases align to TRBD1. The J segment lost 2 bases and the V segment lost 2 bases, leaving 2 bases of the junction unmatched. CDR3 size: 14 residues. Germline CDR1 and CDR2: WNHNN and SYGVQD (reference sequence). CDR3 loop: CASSEGTDQETQYF. As DNA, the CDR3 is TGCGCCAGCAGTGAGGGGACAGATCAAGAGACCCAGTACTTC.

The rearrangement uses TRBV30 and TRBJ1-1, with D possibly TRBD1 on 5 matching bases. The germline V gene encodes CDR1 GTSNPN and CDR2 SVGIG (reference sequence). The CDR3 covers 16 residues. V lost 2 bases to trimming and J lost 0 bases, with 16 bases between them. The CDR3 reads CAWSRTSYHMNTEAFF. The CDR3 nucleotides read TGTGCCTGGAGTAGGACATCATATCACATGAACACTGAAGCTTTCTTT.

This clone has only a few counts. This sample also contains other DNA sequences that code for the same CDR3. The V and J genes are TRBV5-1 and TRBJ1-1, with D perhaps TRBD1 (6 bases). The germline CDR1 and CDR2 sequences are SGHRS and YFSETQ. V was cut by 1 base and J by 0 bases, with 7 bases left in between. CDR3 length equals 14 residues. Here the CDR3 DNA reads TGCGCCAGCAGCTTGCGGGACATGAACACTGAAGCTTTCTTT. Translated, it gives CASSLRDMNTEAFF.

This clone was observed once. CDR3 amino acids: CASSLVGELNTEAFF. The CDR3 DNA follows: TGCGCCAGCAGCTTGGTGGGAGAGTTGAACACTGAAGCTTTCTTT. The chain employs TRBV5-1 and TRBJ1-1; D is ambiguous. Germline lookup yields CDR1 SGHRS and CDR2 YFSETQ. The CDR3 covers 15 residues. The V gene lost 0 bases and the J gene lost 0 bases, with 9 bases spanning the gap.

This chain uses TRBV5-4 with TRBJ2-5; 8 nucleotides agree with TRBD2. The CDR3 length is 14 residues. Looked up from germline, CDR1 is SGHNT and CDR2 is YYREEE (reference sequence). The V segment lost 4 bases and the J segment 7 bases; nucleotides outside the gene matches: 9. The CDR3 region has the DNA TGTGCCAGCAGCCCAGCGGGAGAGTTAGGGACCCAGTACTTC. Its translation: CASSPAGELGTQYF.

Only a few counts were recorded for this clone. DNA of the CDR3: TGTGCCAGCAGCTTAAAGACAGACCCGAACACTGAAGCTTTCTTT. Its translation is CASSLKTDPNTEAFF. The V call is TRBV7-3, the J call TRBJ1-1; D may be TRBD1 (5 bases). Trimming removed 1 base at V and 1 base at J, with 10 bases between. The length of the CDR3 is 15 residues. The V gene's germline CDR1 is SGHTA and CDR2 FQGTGA.

The chain links TRBV7-9 to TRBJ1-5; D is undetermined. The CDR3 has 17 residues. V lost 4 bases and J 0 bases, leaving 16 bases between the germline ends. In germline, CDR1 is SEHNR, CDR2 FQNEAQ (reference sequence). The chain's CDR3 is CASSSSTGGYSNQPQHF. DNA of the CDR3: TGTGCCAGCAGCTCCAGTACGGGTGGCTATAGCAATCAGCCCCAGCATTTT.

This sequence joins TRBV7-9 and TRBJ2-7, with 9 bases aligning to TRBD2. Losses at the gene ends were 5 bases for V and 2 bases for J; bases not matched to a gene: 10. In germline, CDR1 is SEHNR, CDR2 FQNEAQ (reference sequence). This CDR3 is 16 amino acids long. The chain's CDR3 is CASSLTSGWPTYEQYF. The CDR3 nucleotides read TGTGCCAGCAGCCTAACTAGCGGGTGGCCGACCTACGAGCAGTACTTC.

This clone was picked up one time. This chain joins TRBV10-1 and TRBJ2-1; 8 bases line up with TRBD1. The V and J ends lost 4 bases and 9 bases, in that order; junction bases with no gene match: 8. The CDR3 consists of 14 residues. CDR1 is WNHNN and CDR2 is SYGVQD in the germline V gene (reference sequence). CDR3 DNA: TGCGCCAGCAGTGTATCCGACAGGGGTGCTGAGCAGTTCTTC. It encodes CASSVSDRGAEQFF.

This clone was observed a single time. The V gene is TRBV7-7, the J gene TRBJ2-7, with 9 bases that match TRBD1. J lost 5 bases, V lost 7 bases, and 6 bases had no gene match. The CDR3 is made up of 13 amino acids. Germline V gene sequence: CDR1 SSHAT, CDR2 FNYEAQ (reference sequence). CDR3 DNA: TGTGCCAGCACATACCGGGACAGGGACGAGCAGTACTTC. Encoded protein: CASTYRDRDEQYF. Full variable domain (rest looked up from reference TRBV7-7 and TRBJ2-7): GAGVSQSPRYKVTKRGQDVTLRCDPISSHATLYWYQQALGQGPEFLTYFNYEAQPDKSGLPSDRFSAERPEGSISTLTIQRTEQRDSAMYRCASTYRDRDEQYFGPGTRLTVT.